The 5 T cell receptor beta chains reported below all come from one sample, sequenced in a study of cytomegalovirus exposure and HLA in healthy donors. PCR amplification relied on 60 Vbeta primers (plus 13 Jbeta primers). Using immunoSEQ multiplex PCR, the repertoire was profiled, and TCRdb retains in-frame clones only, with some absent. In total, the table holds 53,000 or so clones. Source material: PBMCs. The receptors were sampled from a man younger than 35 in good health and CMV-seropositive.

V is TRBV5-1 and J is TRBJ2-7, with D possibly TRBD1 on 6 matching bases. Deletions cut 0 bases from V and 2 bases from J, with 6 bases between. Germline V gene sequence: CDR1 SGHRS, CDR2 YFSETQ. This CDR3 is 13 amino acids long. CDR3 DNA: TGCGCCAGCAGCTTGGACAGGGCCTACGAGCAGTACTTC. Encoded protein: CASSLDRAYEQYF.

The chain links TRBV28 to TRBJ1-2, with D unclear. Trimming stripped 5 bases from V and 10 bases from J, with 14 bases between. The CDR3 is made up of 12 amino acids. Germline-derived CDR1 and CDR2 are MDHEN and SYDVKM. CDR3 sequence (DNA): TGTGCCAGCAGTCTTTGGCGGAAGGCCTACACCTTC. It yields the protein CASSLWRKAYTF.

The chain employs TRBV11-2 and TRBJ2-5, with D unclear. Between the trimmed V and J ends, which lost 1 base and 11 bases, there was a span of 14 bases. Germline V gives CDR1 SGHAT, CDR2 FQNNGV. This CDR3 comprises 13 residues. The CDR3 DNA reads TGTGCCAGCAGCTTAGCCCCCAGATCACAGCAGTACTTC. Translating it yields CASSLAPRSQQYF.

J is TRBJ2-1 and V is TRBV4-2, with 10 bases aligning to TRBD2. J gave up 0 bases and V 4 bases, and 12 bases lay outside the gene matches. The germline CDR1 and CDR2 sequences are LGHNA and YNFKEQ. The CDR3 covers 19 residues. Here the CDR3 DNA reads TGTGCCAGCAGCCTCGAACTAGCGGGATTCACGTCCTCCTACAATGAGCAGTTCTTC. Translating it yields CASSLELAGFTSSYNEQFF.

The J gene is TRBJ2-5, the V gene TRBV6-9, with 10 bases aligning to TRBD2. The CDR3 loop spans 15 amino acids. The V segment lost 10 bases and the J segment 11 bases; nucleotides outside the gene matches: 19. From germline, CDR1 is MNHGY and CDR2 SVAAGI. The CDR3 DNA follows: TGTGCCACCCCCCCCAGGGCTAGCGGGAGACGAGAGCAGTACTTC. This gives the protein CATPPRASGRREQYF.